The rows below give T cell receptor beta chains drawn from one sample of a study of blood T cell repertoires in COVID-19. Produced via immunoSEQ multiplex PCR; TCRdb's table is partial and in-frame only. The data hold about 210,000 clones, with about 90% observed a single time. The sequenced material came from peripheral blood. These receptors were collected from a man younger than 40 with acute or convalescent COVID-19. CDR3s include the opening cysteine and the closing phenylalanine or tryptophan. D genes are given only for firm matches. Clone size is shown for a subset of rows, as once, few, many or a class of expanded clone.

d_call j_call v_call clone_size cdr3_aa cdr3_nt
TRBD1 TRBJ1-1 TRBV5-6 - CASSFWTGRTEAFF TGTGCCAGCAGCTTCTGGACAGGGCGGACTGAAGCTTTCTTT
- TRBJ2-7 TRBV18 - CASSRQGPYEQYF TGTGCCAGCTCACGGCAGGGGCCTTACGAGCAGTACTTC
- TRBJ2-3 TRBV28 - CAAGNPSTDTQYF TGTGCCGCGGGCAACCCTAGCACAGATACGCAGTATTTT
- TRBJ2-7 TRBV3-1/TRBV3-2 - CASSQVLLSEQYF TGTGCCAGCAGCCAAGTCCTCCTGAGCGAGCAGTACTTC
TRBD2 TRBJ2-7 TRBV3-1/TRBV3-2 - CASSQEGTRSHEQYF TGTGCCAGCAGCCAAGAGGGGACTAGGTCCCACGAGCAGTACTTC
TRBD2 TRBJ2-7 TRBV5-1 - CASSLELAGATYEQYF TGCGCCAGCAGCTTGGAACTAGCGGGGGCGACCTACGAGCAGTACTTC
TRBD1 TRBJ2-7 TRBV6-5 - CASRSGTGSHEQYF TGTGCCAGCAGATCCGGGACAGGGTCCCACGAGCAGTACTTC
TRBD2 TRBJ2-1 TRBV27 - CASSTAGGPIYEQFF TGTGCCAGCTCTACGGCGGGGGGGCCTATCTATGAGCAGTTCTTC
- TRBJ1-6 TRBV6-5 - CASTRRQANSPLHF TGTGCCAGCACTCGGAGACAGGCCAATTCACCCCTCCACTTT
- TRBJ2-2 TRBV10-3 - CAISGSGNTGELFF TGTGCCATCAGTGGTTCAGGGAACACCGGGGAGCTGTTTTTT
TRBD1 TRBJ1-1 TRBV2 - CASSERTGNTEAFF TGTGCCAGCAGTGAAAGGACAGGGAACACTGAAGCTTTCTTT
- TRBJ1-5 TRBV5-5 once CASSYRTGVNQPQHF TGTGCCAGCAGCTACCGTACAGGTGTCAATCAGCCCCAGCATTTT
- TRBJ2-7 TRBV27 few CASRVTGFSYEQYF TGTGCCAGCAGGGTGACAGGCTTCTCCTACGAGCAGTACTTC
- TRBJ1-6 TRBV28 - CASISLGGANSPLHF TGTGCCAGCATATCATTAGGGGGAGCTAATTCACCCCTCCACTTT
TRBD1 TRBJ2-1 TRBV10-3 - CAISGRTQGLYNEQFF TGTGCCATCAGTGGACGAACACAGGGGTTGTACAATGAGCAGTTCTTC
- TRBJ2-7 TRBV28 - CASSLWDSSYEQYF TGTGCCAGCAGTTTATGGGACAGCTCCTACGAGCAGTACTTC
TRBD1 TRBJ2-7 TRBV5-1 - CASSLGQGSYEQYF TGCGCCAGCAGTCTCGGACAGGGATCCTACGAGCAGTACTTC
- TRBJ1-5 TRBV7-9 - CASSYLGGGSGNQPQHF TGTGCCAGCAGCTATCTCGGGGGGGGTAGTGGCAATCAGCCCCAGCATTTT
TRBD2 TRBJ2-1 TRBV5-1 - CASSVGLAGRNEQFF TGCGCCAGCAGCGTGGGACTAGCGGGTCGAAATGAGCAGTTCTTC
- TRBJ2-1 TRBV6-2/TRBV6-3 - CASSYSAGPTMSQFF TGTGCCAGCAGTTACTCGGCGGGGCCTACAATGTCGCAGTTCTTC
TRBD1 TRBJ1-5 TRBV10-2 - CASSLTGGSQPQHF TGCGCCAGCAGTTTGACAGGGGGGAGTCAGCCCCAGCATTTT
- TRBJ1-2 TRBV28 - CASSDGQGNYGYTF TGTGCCAGCAGTGATGGTCAGGGTAACTATGGCTACACCTTC
TRBD2 TRBJ2-5 TRBV3-1/TRBV3-2 - CASSQVSSGGPWKAQYF TGTGCCAGCAGCCAAGTCAGTAGCGGGGGGCCCTGGAAGGCCCAGTACTTC
TRBD1 TRBJ1-3 TRBV27 - CASSSGTGISGNTIYF TGTGCCAGCAGTTCGGGGACAGGGATTAGTGGAAACACCATATATTTT
TRBD1 TRBJ2-7 TRBV6-6 - CATGSGQYYEQYF TGTGCCACCGGGTCGGGACAGTACTACGAGCAGTACTTC
TRBD1 TRBJ1-1 TRBV14 - CASSHRQGAIAEAFF TGTGCCAGCAGCCATCGACAGGGGGCGATCGCTGAAGCTTTCTTT
- TRBJ2-3 TRBV7-2 - CASSFRRGPTDTQYF TGTGCCAGCAGCTTTCGGCGGGGGCCTACGGATACGCAGTATTTT